These 20 T cell receptor beta chains came from one sample sequenced in a study of regulatory T cells in long-lasting Graves disease. Documented time point: persistent/refractory GD, antithyroid drugs over 5 years with positive TRAb. Following extraction of RNA from PBMCs, that RNA was used to make the TCR library. iRepertoire HTBI primers and Arm-PCR of CDR3 regions built TCR beta libraries. TCRdb re-called the multiplex PCR reads with MiXCR, one entry per CDR3 protein. The sample lists a few hundred thousand distinct CDR3 sequences, roughly a quarter occurring once. This specimen was peripheral blood mononuclear cells (PBMCs), taken when the disease was refractory, from a patient treated with antithyroid drugs. The source is a female donor with Graves disease.

This clonotype was detected ten times or more. This chain joins TRBV24-1 and TRBJ1-5; 8 bases are a match to TRBD1. This CDR3 is built from 13 residues. V trimming: 3 bases; J trimming: 6 bases; junction bases outside the gene matches: 0. CDR1 and CDR2 from the germline V gene are KGHDR and SFDVKD. CDR3 region: CATSDTGGQPQHF. The CDR3 DNA reads as TGTGCCACCAGTGATACAGGGGGTCAGCCCCAGCATTTT.

The chain couples TRBV28 to TRBJ2-3, with a weak D call TRBD2 (7 bases). Looked up from germline, CDR1 is MDHEN and CDR2 is SYDVKM. Trimming took 5 bases from V and 3 from J, leaving 18 bases between them. The CDR3 runs 16 residues. The DNA for the CDR3 is TGTGCCAGCAGTCCCAGGGGAGAACTAGCGACAGATACGCAGTATTTT. Protein: CASSPRGELATDTQYF.

The rearrangement links TRBV7-8 to TRBJ2-7; D might be TRBD1 (6 bases). Trimming took 2 bases from V and 2 from J, leaving 16 bases between them. Looked up from germline, CDR1 is SGHVS and CDR2 is FQNEAQ. The CDR3 is made up of 16 amino acids. The CDR3 sequence is CASSLTTQGSAYEQYF. CDR3 DNA sequence: TGTGCCAGCAGCTTAACCACACAGGGTTCAGCCTACGAGCAGTACTTC.

Many counts were recorded for this clonotype. The rearrangement uses TRBV28 and TRBJ1-1; D remains unclear. The CDR3 extends over 16 amino acids. CDR1 is MDHEN and CDR2 is SYDVKM in the germline V gene. The V and J ends lost 6 bases and 1 base respectively, with 18 bases between them. In nucleotides, the CDR3 is TGTGCCAGCAGCCCCGCATTTTGGCAGCCGAACACTGAAGCTTTCTTT. It specifies CASSPAFWQPNTEAFF.

This rearrangement joins TRBV6-1 to TRBJ1-1; D not certain. Germline V CDR1 and CDR2: MNHNS, SASEGT. The CDR3 length is 14 residues. Trimming took off 6 bases at V and 1 base at J, with 12 bases between the two ends. This chain's CDR3 is CASRKQEWNTEAFF. Here the CDR3 DNA reads TGTGCCAGCAGGAAACAAGAGTGGAACACTGAAGCTTTCTTT.

This clonotype has ten or more counts. The rearrangement links TRBV29-1 to TRBJ2-5; 7 bases fit TRBD1. Trimming cost V 4 bases and J 5 bases; bases outside gene matches: 10. Germline-derived CDR1 and CDR2 are SQVTM and ANQGSEA. There are 14 residues in the CDR3. CDR3 sequence reads: CSVGHRGLAETQYF. CDR3 nucleotide sequence: TGCAGCGTTGGGCACAGGGGATTAGCGGAGACCCAGTACTTC. The full variable domain, its missing parts supplied by reference TRBV29-1 and TRBJ2-5, is SAVISQKPSRDICQRGTSLTIQCQVDSQVTMMFWYRQQPGQSLTLIATANQGSEATYESGFVIDKFPISRPNLTFSTLTVSNMSPEDSSIYLCSVGHRGLAETQYFGPGTRLLVL.

The CDR3 bases are TGTGCCAGTAGGGGTGTGGATACTGAAGCTTTCTTT. Residues: CASRGVDTEAFF. The V and J genes are TRBV19 and TRBJ1-1; unclear D gene. Germline values: CDR1 LNHDA, CDR2 SQIVND (reference sequence). Trimming shortened V by 6 bases and J by 5 bases, and 10 bases separated the two germline ends. The CDR3 contains 12 residues.

This clonotype came up many times. This chain connects TRBV6-1 to TRBJ2-5; possibly TRBD2 for D (5 bases). Trimming removed 4 bases from V and 5 bases from J, with 14 bases in between. CDR1 MNHNS and CDR2 SASEGT come from the germline V gene. The CDR3 sequence is 14 residues long. The CDR3 nucleotides read TGTGCCAGCAGTGTTCGGACTCTCCGGGAGACCCAGTACTTC. This gives the protein CASSVRTLRETQYF.

This clonotype was detected only once. Written as DNA, the CDR3 is TGTGCCAGCCTACCTAGCTTTGGCACAGATACGCAGTATTTT. Its translation: CASLPSFGTDTQYF. The genes are TRBV6-1 and TRBJ2-3, with D possibly TRBD2 on 5 matching bases. CDR3 length equals 14 residues. Looked up from germline, CDR1 is MNHNS and CDR2 is SASEGT. Trimming took off 8 bases at V and 1 base at J, with 13 bases between the two ends.

As regards this clonotype: A read error is possible here, since a much larger clone lies one base away. This chain joins TRBV7-2 and TRBJ2-5; 7 positions match TRBD2. The CDR3 is 16 residues long. Germline assignment: CDR1 SGHTA and CDR2 FQGNSA. CDR3: CVSSLDGGRGVETQYF. In nucleotides, the CDR3 is TGTGTCAGCAGCTTAGATGGCGGGAGAGGTGTGGAGACCCAGTACTTC.

This chain links TRBV10-3 with TRBJ2-7; 10 bases are a match to TRBD2. V was clipped by 10 bases and J by 5 bases; unmatched bases: 8. The CDR3 is 13 amino acids. Per germline, CDR1 ENHRY and CDR2 SYGVKD. In DNA, the CDR3 is TGTGCCACCCAATCCACTAGCGGGAACGAGCAGTACTTC. It encodes CATQSTSGNEQYF.

This clonotype was observed a few times. The V call is TRBV5-5, the J call TRBJ1-5; D may be TRBD1 (5 bases). The V gene lost 2 bases and the J gene lost 4 bases, with 10 bases spanning the gap. Germline V CDR1 and CDR2: SGHKS, YYEKEE (reference sequence). This CDR3 is 14 amino acids long. CDR3 bases: TGTGCCAGCAGCTTATTACAGGAAAATCAGCCCCAGCATTTT. It yields the protein CASSLLQENQPQHF.

This clonotype was observed a few times. A single base separates this from a much larger clone, so it may be a read error. Here the CDR3 DNA reads TGTGCCAGCAGTTCACAAAGCGGTCTAGGAGATGAAAAACTGTTTTTT. Translating it yields CASSSQSGLGDEKLFF. V usage is TRBV12-3 or TRBV12-4 and J usage is TRBJ1-4; D is undetermined. Trimming left V 4 bases short and J 6 bases short, with 18 bases between. The CDR3 is made up of 16 amino acids.

There are a few counts of this clonotype. The CDR3 does not close with the conserved phenylalanine or tryptophan, likely indicating a read error. The chain has TRBV29-1 and TRBJ2-5; the D gene is possibly TRBD1 (6 bases). There are 13 residues in the CDR3. Trimming cost V 6 bases and J 4 bases, with 15 bases left between them. Germline values: CDR1 SQVTM, CDR2 ANQGSEA. CDR3 coding DNA: TGCAGCGTCCGGGTTACAGGGACAGAGACCCAGTACTCC. It encodes CSVRVTGTETQYS.

This clonotype was detected a few times. The chain combines TRBV18 with TRBJ2-7; 7 bases are a match to TRBD1. Germline lookup yields CDR1 KGHSH and CDR2 LQKENI. The length of the CDR3 is 14 residues. The junction had 2 bases not matched to a gene; V was cut back by 0 bases and J by 3 bases. The DNA for the CDR3 is TGTGCCAGCTCACCACCCCCAGGGGGCTACGAGCAGTACTTC. It codes for CASSPPPGGYEQYF.

The chain uses TRBV12-3 or TRBV12-4 and TRBJ2-7, with 12 bases aligning to TRBD1. This CDR3 has 15 amino acids. Losses at the gene ends were 5 bases for V and 6 bases for J; bases not matched to a gene: 8. CDR3 sequence: CASSPGQGALTEQYF. In DNA, the CDR3 is TGTGCCAGCAGTCCGGGACAGGGGGCGCTGACCGAGCAGTACTTC.

Concerning this clonotype: Given a much more abundant clone one base away, this may be a read error. J is TRBJ2-7 and V is TRBV6-2 or TRBV6-3, with D perhaps assigned TRBD1 or TRBD2 (5 bases each). Trimming cost V 2 bases and J 0 bases, with 38 bases left between them. Germline CDR1 MNHEY, CDR2 SVGEGT. CDR3 length: 24 amino acids. The CDR3 nucleotides read TGTGCCAGCAGTTACAGCCCTTTGGCAACCTACCTGGCGCCCGGGACGCTAAACTCCTACGAGCAGTACTTC. This codes for CASSYSPLATYLAPGTLNSYEQYF.

This chain links TRBV4-1 with TRBJ1-1, with 11 positions matching TRBD1. The length of the CDR3 is 16 residues. Trimming cost V 4 bases and J 4 bases; bases outside gene matches: 8. In germline, CDR1 is MGHRA, CDR2 YSYEKL. The CDR3, as DNA: TGCGCCAGCAGCCTACGGACAGGGGGCTATTCCACTGAAGCTTTCTTT. It encodes CASSLRTGGYSTEAFF.

This clonotype was recorded at least ten times. The V call is TRBV27, the J call TRBJ2-7; 7 bases match TRBD1. This CDR3 contains 14 residues. V shed 5 bases and J 2 bases; nucleotides not matched to a gene: 6. The germline V gene encodes CDR1 MNHEY and CDR2 SMNVEV (reference sequence). CDR3 amino acids: CASSRQGWTYEQYF. The CDR3 DNA is TGTGCCAGCAGTAGACAGGGATGGACCTACGAGCAGTACTTC.

This clonotype was seen repeatedly, ten times or more. This chain connects TRBV5-1 to TRBJ1-1, with 7 bases aligning to TRBD1. The J segment lost 6 bases and the V segment lost 0 bases, leaving 5 bases of the junction unmatched. Germline-derived CDR1 and CDR2 are SGHRS and YFSETQ. CDR3 length: 14 amino acids. The CDR3 here is CASSLGRGYSEAFF. CDR3 coding DNA: TGCGCCAGCAGCTTGGGCAGGGGGTACTCTGAAGCTTTCTTT.